Sequencing of this T cell receptor (beta chain) was carried out in a study of shared clonotypes between healthy human individuals. In the study overall: Per-donor plates numbered three CD4 naive, three CD4 memory, two CD8 naive and one CD8 memory.

As defined, naive CD8 cells were CD45RO-negative and positively selected for CCR7, with terminally differentiated effector memory CD45RA+ cells excluded. Study-level findings and limits: Larger richness was generally estimated for naive than memory subsets. With a handful of donors compared, around 5% of naive CD4 clonotypes were shared.

Trimming stripped 1 base from V and 0 bases from J, with 8 bases between. The CDR3 sequence is 15 residues long. From germline, CDR1 is SGHKS and CDR2 YYEKEE (reference sequence). Turning to this clone: Its specificity is unknown.

The protocol was immunoSEQ multiplex PCR, while the TCRdb copy is restricted to in-frame clones and leaves out a portion. The sample has about 680,000 clones; 92% are singletons. This receptor was obtained from a man younger than 45 in good health. Specimen: naive CD8+ T cells sorted from blood. This chain joins TRBV5-5 and TRBJ2-1; no definite D call. The CDR3 region is CASSLIHPSYNEQFF. Here the CDR3 DNA reads TGTGCCAGCAGCTTGATACACCCCTCCTACAATGAGCAGTTCTTC.